Each of the 30 T cell receptor beta chains below was sequenced from the same sample in a study of post-analysis software for immune sequencing data. TCR beta cDNA libraries had unique molecular identifiers. TCRdb reprocessed the PCR reads with MiXCR, giving one entry per CDR3 protein. Counted here are about 620,000 distinct CDR3 sequences, roughly two fifths occurring once; the ten biggest clones make up over 1.5%. These receptors are not linked to any known antigen. Findings and limits, study-wide: Included in a set of five TRBV segments more frequent in patients than controls were TRBV5-6, TRBV5-1 and TRBV20-1.

Sequenced sample: blood. All receptors derive from a girl aged 5-17 years with multiple sclerosis.

The rearrangement links TRBV12-3 or TRBV12-4 to TRBJ2-5; 15 bases are shared with TRBD2. The CDR3 is 15 amino acids. Trimming cost V 5 bases and J 9 bases; bases outside gene matches: 7. The CDR3 sequence: CASSLGTSGGRSQYF. As DNA, the CDR3 is TGTGCCAGCAGTCTCGGGACTAGCGGGGGGCGGTCCCAGTACTTC.

V is TRBV5-1 and J is TRBJ2-1; 7 positions match TRBD2. The germline CDR1 and CDR2 sequences are SGHRS and YFSETQ. The CDR3 covers 15 residues. With 2 bases clipped from V and 4 bases from J, the junction kept 6 bases outside the gene matches. The CDR3 region is CASSLGGLDYNEQFF. In nucleotides, the CDR3 is TGCGCCAGCAGCTTAGGAGGACTAGATTACAATGAGCAGTTCTTC.

This clonotype was counted a few times. The chain is built from TRBV5-1 and TRBJ2-7, with D hard to call. CDR3 length: 16 residues. The V end lost 0 bases, the J end lost 7 bases, and 20 bases lay between the germline ends. Germline-derived CDR1 and CDR2 are SGHRS and YFSETQ. CDR3 protein: CASSLGSRETPREQYF. As DNA, the CDR3 is TGCGCCAGCAGCTTGGGGTCTCGCGAAACCCCGCGGGAGCAGTACTTC.

The V call is TRBV7-9, the J call TRBJ1-6; D gene unclear. The germline gives CDR1 SEHNR, CDR2 FQNEAQ (reference sequence). Trimming pared 4 bases from V and 11 bases from J, leaving 18 bases between. The CDR3 sequence is 15 residues long. The DNA of the CDR3 is TGTGCCAGCAGCTCGCTAGAAATTGGCGCAGCACCCCTCCACTTT. Its protein product is CASSSLEIGAAPLHF.

The V call is TRBV3-1, the J call TRBJ1-1, with 7 positions matching TRBD1. The germline V gene has CDR1 LGHDT and CDR2 YNNKEL (reference sequence). V lost 1 base and J lost 4; bases outside the gene matches: 6. CDR3 size: 15 residues. In DNA form, the CDR3 reads TGTGCCAGCAGCCAAGCAGGGGGTTTGGGCACTGAAGCTTTCTTT. It codes for CASSQAGGLGTEAFF. The full variable domain, its missing parts supplied by reference TRBV3-1 and TRBJ1-1, is DTAVSQTPKYLVTQMGNDKSIKCEQNLGHDTMYWYKQDSKKFLKIMFSYNNKELIINETVPNRFSPKSPDKAHLNLHINSLELGDSAVYFCASSQAGGLGTEAFFGQGTRLTVV.

The rearrangement joins TRBV10-2 to TRBJ2-5, with TRBD2 identical over 8 bases. V was clipped by 6 bases and J by 1 base; unmatched bases: 10. The length of the CDR3 is 16 residues. Per germline, CDR1 WSHSY and CDR2 SAAADI. CDR3 DNA: TGCGCCAGCAGCAGGCGAGATAGCGGGATCCAAGAGACCCAGTACTTC. Its protein is CASSRRDSGIQETQYF.

In this sample, this clonotype turned up a few times. The chain links TRBV7-9 to TRBJ2-1; D call uncertain. Trimming took 1 base from V and 7 from J, leaving 11 bases between them. The CDR3 sequence is 14 residues long. Germline assignment: CDR1 SEHNR and CDR2 FQNEAQ (reference sequence). CDR3 in amino acids: CASSLELSGNEQFF. The CDR3 nucleotides read TGTGCCAGCAGCTTAGAGCTTAGTGGGAATGAGCAGTTCTTC.

A few counts support this clonotype. This chain joins TRBV7-2 and TRBJ2-1; tentative D call: TRBD1 (5 bases). The CDR3 consists of 16 residues. V lost 3 bases, J lost 9 bases, and 21 bases lay in between. Germline V CDR1 and CDR2: SGHTA, FQGNSA. The CDR3 nucleotides are TGTGCCAGCAGCTTTGGTGGCCATCAGGGCGTAGGTGAGCAGTTCTTC. It specifies CASSFGGHQGVGEQFF.

The chain employs TRBV7-9 and TRBJ2-3; D might be TRBD1 (6 bases). Germline V CDR1 and CDR2: SEHNR, FQNEAQ (reference sequence). The CDR3 has 15 amino acids. Trimming took 4 bases from V and 1 from J, leaving 12 bases between them. The CDR3 bases are TGTGCCAGCAGCTGGGCAGGGGCGGGCACAGATACGCAGTATTTT. It specifies CASSWAGAGTDTQYF.

V and J are TRBV12-3 or TRBV12-4 and TRBJ2-6; D ambiguous. V was shortened by 7 bases and J by 1 base, with 11 bases between the two germline ends. This CDR3 has 15 residues. The CDR3 here is CASKWGSSGANVLTF. CDR3 DNA: TGTGCCAGCAAATGGGGTTCATCTGGGGCCAACGTCCTGACTTTC.

The chain is built from TRBV29-1 and TRBJ1-1, with a possible D match to TRBD1 (6 bases). Germline values: CDR1 SQVTM, CDR2 ANQGSEA. This CDR3 comprises 13 residues. Trimming removed 3 bases from V and 1 base from J, with 9 bases in between. CDR3 loop: CSVETGPNTEAFF. CDR3 in DNA: TGCAGCGTTGAGACAGGACCGAACACTGAAGCTTTCTTT.

V gene TRBV12-3 or TRBV12-4 combines with J gene TRBJ2-3; D is possibly TRBD1 (6 bases). The CDR3 is 16 residues long. V lost 5 bases and J 0 bases, leaving 15 bases between the germline ends. CDR3 loop: CASSPQGQISTDTQYF. The DNA for the CDR3 is TGTGCCAGCAGTCCCCAGGGGCAGATTAGCACAGATACGCAGTATTTT.

This clonotype came up a few times. This rearrangement joins TRBV5-1 to TRBJ1-5; D unresolved. The CDR3 totals 15 residues. The V and J ends lost 0 bases and 4 bases respectively, with 11 bases between them. Germline lookup yields CDR1 SGHRS and CDR2 YFSETQ. The CDR3 reads CASSLEAGGNQPQHF. The CDR3, as DNA: TGCGCCAGCAGCTTGGAGGCAGGAGGGAATCAGCCCCAGCATTTT.

Worth noting for this clonotype: One junction end does not reproduce the germline sequence, and a read error may be involved. CDR3 DNA: TGTGTCATCCGGTCACAGGGACGTTTCTACGAGCAGTACTTC. The encoded protein is CVIRSQGRFYEQYF. The rearrangement links TRBV10-3 to TRBJ2-7; possibly TRBD1 for D (6 bases). This CDR3 is built from 14 residues. Looked up from germline, CDR1 is ENHRY and CDR2 is SYGVKD.

The chain has TRBV5-1 and TRBJ2-6, with D possibly matching TRBD2 (6 bases). The germline gives CDR1 SGHRS, CDR2 YFSETQ. The V gene lost 4 bases and the J gene lost 3 bases, with 8 bases spanning the gap. This CDR3 comprises 14 residues. CDR3: CASSPEGGANVLTF. CDR3 nucleotide sequence: TGCGCCAGCAGCCCGGAGGGTGGGGCCAACGTCCTGACTTTC. The variable domain in full, with the rest retrieved from reference TRBV5-1 and TRBJ2-6, is KAGVTQTPRYLIKTRGQQVTLSCSPISGHRSVSWYQQTPGQGLQFLFEYFSETQRNKGNFPGRFSGRQFSNSRSEMNVSTLELGDSALYLCASSPEGGANVLTFGAGSRLTVL.

The chain joins TRBV29-1 to TRBJ2-7; 7 bases match TRBD1. V shed 6 bases, J shed 2 bases, and the junction held 4 bases outside the gene matches. Germline lookup yields CDR1 SQVTM and CDR2 ANQGSEA. The CDR3 length is 12 residues. The CDR3 here is CSVLGQTYEQYF. DNA of the CDR3: TGCAGCGTCCTGGGACAGACCTACGAGCAGTACTTC.

The chain recombines TRBV3-1 with TRBJ2-5, with TRBD2 matching over 11 bases. The CDR3 contains 18 residues. After removal of 4 bases from V and 4 bases from J, the junction contained 14 bases not matched to a gene. The germline gives CDR1 LGHDT, CDR2 YNNKEL (reference sequence). In DNA form, the CDR3 reads TGTGCCAGCAGCCGAATGATGGCGCTAGCGGGAGGAGGAGAGACCCAGTACTTC. Encoded protein: CASSRMMALAGGGETQYF.

This clonotype has just a few counts. This chain uses TRBV6-5 with TRBJ2-7, with TRBD2 identical over 13 bases. This CDR3 region has 14 residues. Germline V lookup: CDR1 MNHEY, CDR2 SVGAGI. V lost 5 bases, J lost 6 bases, and 4 bases stayed unmatched. The CDR3 DNA reads TGTGCCAGCAGTGCCGGGACTAGCGGGGCCGAGCAGTACTTC. Translation gives CASSAGTSGAEQYF.

This chain connects TRBV5-1 to TRBJ2-3; 7 positions match TRBD2. Unmatched junction bases numbered 4, after V lost 7 bases and J lost 2 bases. Germline V gives CDR1 SGHRS, CDR2 YFSETQ. This CDR3 region has 13 residues. Written as DNA, the CDR3 is TGCGCCAGCGGGAGCGGGAACACAGATACGCAGTATTTT. Translated, it gives CASGSGNTDTQYF.

Only one count was recorded for this clonotype. The V gene is TRBV29-1, the J gene TRBJ1-1; D is perhaps TRBD1 (5 bases). The CDR3 consists of 15 residues. Looked up from germline, CDR1 is SQVTM and CDR2 is ANQGSEA. V was cut by 7 bases and J by 4 bases, with 22 bases left in between. The CDR3 nucleotides are TGCAGCGCCATGTTCCTTGGGGGACGGATCACTGAAGCTTTCTTT. It translates to CSAMFLGGRITEAFF.

V is TRBV7-2 and J is TRBJ2-5, with 8 positions matching TRBD2. V gave up 2 bases and J gave up 3 bases; unmatched junction bases: 5. The germline gives CDR1 SGHTA, CDR2 FQGNSA. CDR3 length equals 15 residues. This CDR3 is CASSLYPREEETQYF. The CDR3 nucleotides are TGTGCCAGCAGCTTATACCCGCGGGAGGAAGAGACCCAGTACTTC.

This chain links TRBV10-3 with TRBJ1-2, with TRBD1 as a possible D gene (5 bases). V dropped 7 bases and J dropped 4 bases, with 19 bases sitting between them. The CDR3 spans 15 residues. CDR1 is ENHRY and CDR2 is SYGVKD in the germline V gene. CDR3 protein: CAIMRDASRGYGYTF. Here the CDR3 DNA reads TGTGCCATCATGAGGGACGCGTCGAGGGGCTATGGCTACACCTTC.

This clonotype was counted a single time. At one end the junction does not follow the germline gene, possibly because of a read error. The rearrangement joins TRBV12-3 or TRBV12-4 to TRBJ2-7, with TRBD1 matching 11 bases. This CDR3 has 15 amino acids. CDR3 sequence (DNA): TGTGCCGGCAGCCCCCGGGACAGGGGGACCTACGAGCAGTACTTC. Residues: CAGSPRDRGTYEQYF.

This clonotype was found once. This chain links TRBV6-1 with TRBJ2-5; 10 bases are shared with TRBD1. The J call may be wrong; the DNA end is better matched by TRBJ2-4. Germline V gene data show CDR1 as MNHNS and CDR2 as SASEGT. The CDR3 has 12 residues. CDR3 bases: TGTGCCAGCCGGACAGGGGGGGACATTCAGTACTTC. Amino acids: CASRTGGDIQYF.

V gene TRBV12-3 or TRBV12-4 combines with J gene TRBJ1-4, with TRBD1 matching 7 bases. V was pared by 6 bases and J by 4 bases, with 8 bases of the junction left unmatched. The CDR3 covers 15 residues. The CDR3 loop is CASSAYTGDNEKLFF. For the CDR3, the DNA is TGTGCCAGCAGCGCTTATACAGGGGATAATGAAAAACTGTTTTTT.

This sequence joins TRBV3-1 and TRBJ2-1, with D perhaps TRBD1 (6 bases). The V and J ends lost 4 bases and 5 bases respectively, with 12 bases between them. This CDR3 is built from 14 residues. The germline gives CDR1 LGHDT, CDR2 YNNKEL (reference sequence). CDR3 in DNA: TGTGCCAGCAGCCCCCCCCGGGACAACAATGAGCAGTTCTTC. This sequence encodes CASSPPRDNNEQFF.

Remarks on this clonotype: A read error may account for a junction end that differs from germline. This chain joins TRBV5-1 and TRBJ2-7; 9 bases match TRBD1. The CDR3 length is 15 residues. CDR1 and CDR2 (germline): SGHRS, YFSETQ. Here the CDR3 reads CASSFNPGQGAEHYF. CDR3 DNA: TGCGCCAGCAGCTTTAACCCGGGACAGGGCGCCGAGCACTACTTC.

With regard to this clonotype: A single base separates this from a much larger clone, so it may be a read error. The chain joins TRBV12-3 or TRBV12-4 to TRBJ2-3; the D gene is possibly TRBD2 (5 bases). Trimming took 7 bases from V and 9 from J, leaving 17 bases between them. The CDR3 runs to 13 residues. The CDR3 loop reads CASNPWERATQYF. The CDR3 bases are TGTGCCAGCAATCCCTGGGAGAGGGCCACGCAGTATTTT.

This chain links TRBV7-8 with TRBJ2-1, with 11 bases lining up with TRBD2. With V trimmed by 5 bases and J by 3 bases, 6 bases remained unmatched. This CDR3 contains 16 residues. Germline values: CDR1 SGHVS, CDR2 FQNEAQ. The CDR3 DNA reads as TGTGCCAGCAGCGCAGCGGGACTAGCGGACTACAATGAGCAGTTCTTC. It encodes CASSAAGLADYNEQFF.

Here the CDR3 DNA reads TGTGCCATCAGGAGGACAGAGGGGAACATTCAGTACTTC. It translates to CAIRRTEGNIQYF. This chain connects TRBV10-3 to TRBJ2-4; TRBD1 might be the D (6 bases). The CDR3 is 13 amino acids. V dropped 6 bases and J dropped 7 bases, with 13 bases sitting between them. Per the germline V gene, CDR1 is ENHRY and CDR2 is SYGVKD.